This note documents a single T cell receptor beta chain sequence. The antigen is undetermined. This specimen belongs to a study of blood T cells in healthy people across ages. The study, taken as a whole, reports: Donors of long life had a larger count of naive CD4+ cells and greater diversity than aged donors. Possibly confounding the expanded clonotype changes was the fact that donor CMV status was unknown.

The V gene end was trimmed by 2 bases and the J gene end by 7 bases; junction bases not matched to a gene: 5. The CDR3 runs to 15 residues. Sample-barcoded 5' priming and a J-beta primer mix drove a second PCR of 7 to 11 cycles. TCRdb independently ran MiXCR on the 5' RACE reads; one entry per CDR3 protein. This sample has 1.2 million to 1.5 million distinct CDR3 sequences; 59% occur once, and the top ten carry 6.5% to 8%. The V gene is TRBV12-3 or TRBV12-4, the J gene TRBJ2-1; 10 bases fit TRBD2. The clonotype comes from a young man in good health. The sequenced sample consisted of blood. DNA for the CDR3: TGTGCCAGCAGTTTACTTCTAGCGGGAGAAAATGAGCAGTTCTTC. This encodes CASSLLLAGENEQFF.